A selection of T cell receptor beta chains follows, all from one sample in a study of cytomegalovirus exposure and HLA in healthy donors. Repertoires were generated with immunoSEQ multiplex PCR, while TCRdb's copy carries only in-frame clones and drops some. The table includes approximately 140,000 clones, over 60% detected once. Sequenced sample: PBMCs. These receptors all come from a human donor in good health. The CDR3 runs from the conserved cysteine through the conserved F or W. A D gene is named only where the DNA matches it firmly. Size tells how often a clone was seen (once, few, many) or the class of an expanded clone, and some rows leave it out.

D gene,CDR3 length,clone size,V gene,J gene,CDR3 protein,CDR3 DNA
NA,19,once,TRBV21-1,TRBJ2-7,CASSKLNGQGACRVHEQYF,TGTGCCAGCAGCAAACTGAATGGGCAGGGGGCCTGTCGGGTCCACGAGCAGTACTTC
NA,14,NA,TRBV11-3,TRBJ2-2,CASSLRGHGRKLFF,TGTGCCAGCAGCCTGCGCGGACATGGCCGGAAGCTGTTTTTT
TRBD2,19,NA,TRBV7-2,TRBJ2-5,CASSFVTPAGGRRKETQYF,TGTGCCAGCAGCTTTGTTACACCAGCGGGGGGGAGAAGAAAAGAGACCCAGTACTTC
TRBD1,15,NA,TRBV19,TRBJ2-2,CATTPRQGDTGELFF,TGTGCCACTACACCTCGGCAGGGGGACACCGGGGAGCTGTTTTTT
NA,16,once,TRBV6-6,TRBJ2-3,CASSYSGGPGTDTQYF,TGTGCCAGCAGTTACTCCGGGGGACCCGGCACAGATACGCAGTATTTT
NA,13,NA,TRBV7-2,TRBJ2-5,CASSLSGQETQYF,TGTGCCAGCAGCTTATCCGGGCAAGAGACCCAGTACTTC
TRBD1,16,NA,TRBV7-9,TRBJ2-5,CASSLGDRGLQETQYF,TGTGCCAGCAGCTTAGGGGACAGGGGGCTACAAGAGACCCAGTACTTC
TRBD2,15,NA,TRBV2,TRBJ2-3,CASTTSGGAPDTQYF,TGTGCCAGCACGACTAGCGGGGGGGCCCCAGATACGCAGTATTTT
NA,12,NA,TRBV18,TRBJ1-2,CASSPPGERHTF,TGTGCCAGCTCACCACCCGGGGAGCGACACACCTTC
TRBD1,17,NA,TRBV4-2,TRBJ2-2,CASSQEPTGANTGEPFF,TGTGCCAGCAGCCAAGAACCCACAGGGGCGAACACCGGGGAGCCGTTTTTT
TRBD1,13,NA,TRBV30,TRBJ1-1,CAWRGAGGLEAFF,TGTGCCTGGAGAGGGGCAGGGGGACTTGAAGCTTTCTTT
NA,15,NA,TRBV6-1,TRBJ2-5,CATSPLSRGQETQYF,TGTGCCACCTCCCCACTATCACGGGGCCAAGAGACCCAGTACTTC
NA,13,NA,TRBV18,TRBJ2-5,CASSSQTEETQYF,TGTGCCAGCTCTTCTCAGACAGAAGAGACCCAGTACTTC
NA,13,NA,TRBV14,TRBJ1-2,CASSQDYSHGYTF,TGTGCCAGCAGCCAAGATTACAGTCATGGCTACACCTTC
TRBD2,14,NA,TRBV7-2,TRBJ2-7,CASSRGGSSYEQYF,TGTGCCAGCAGCCGCGGGGGAAGCTCCTACGAGCAGTACTTC
NA,12,NA,TRBV6-5,TRBJ1-1,CASSYSAGLAFF,TGTGCCAGCAGTTACTCAGCAGGGTTGGCTTTCTTT
NA,16,NA,TRBV18,TRBJ1-1,CASSPQGTAGNTEAFF,TGTGCCAGCTCACCACAGGGAACTGCGGGAAACACTGAAGCTTTCTTT
NA,13,NA,TRBV27,TRBJ2-5,CASSLFRGETQYF,TGTGCCAGCAGTTTATTTAGGGGAGAGACCCAGTACTTC
NA,11,NA,TRBV10-3,TRBJ2-3,CAISPSDTQYF,TGTGCCATCAGTCCCTCAGATACGCAGTATTTT
NA,14,NA,TRBV7-9,TRBJ2-3,CASSLWDSKDTQYF,TGTGCCAGCAGCTTGTGGGACTCCAAAGATACGCAGTATTTT
NA,15,NA,TRBV5-1,TRBJ2-5,CASSSTGTPQETQYF,TGCGCCAGCAGCTCCACCGGGACTCCCCAAGAGACCCAGTACTTC
NA,14,NA,TRBV29-1,TRBJ1-2,CSVGTPPLDYGYTF,TGCAGCGTGGGGACACCTCCCTTGGACTATGGCTACACCTTC
TRBD2,15,NA,TRBV5-1,TRBJ2-7,CASSPRLAGNYEQYF,TGCGCCAGCAGCCCCAGACTAGCGGGAAACTACGAGCAGTACTTC
NA,15,NA,TRBV9,TRBJ2-2,CASSVATSGVGELFF,TGTGCCAGCAGCGTAGCTACGTCGGGGGTCGGGGAGCTGTTTTTT
TRBD2,12,NA,TRBV7-9,TRBJ2-7,CASRGGDYEQYF,TGTGCCAGCAGGGGGGGGGACTACGAGCAGTACTTC
TRBD1,13,NA,TRBV29-1,TRBJ1-5,CSVGQGFNQPQHF,TGCAGCGTTGGACAGGGCTTCAATCAGCCCCAGCATTTT
TRBD1,15,NA,TRBV13,TRBJ2-7,CASSLQTGPSYEQYF,TGTGCCAGCAGCCTGCAGACAGGGCCCTCCTACGAGCAGTACTTC
NA,17,few,TRBV5-4,TRBJ2-7,CASSPGGRRGGIYEQYF,TGTGCCAGCAGCCCCGGGGGTAGGAGAGGCGGTATCTACGAGCAGTACTTC
TRBD2,13,NA,TRBV7-3,TRBJ2-1,CASSDTSVREQFF,TGTGCCAGCAGCGATACTAGCGTCAGAGAGCAGTTCTTC
TRBD2,15,NA,TRBV9,TRBJ2-3,CASSIAGGLTDTQYF,TGTGCCAGCAGCATTGCGGGAGGGTTGACAGATACGCAGTATTTT
NA,16,NA,TRBV5-8,TRBJ1-5,CASSLPQGTVIQPQHF,TGTGCCAGCAGCTTGCCCCAGGGAACCGTAATTCAGCCCCAGCATTTT
NA,12,NA,TRBV5-6,TRBJ2-7,CASSFQVGEQYF,TGTGCCAGCAGCTTTCAGGTCGGCGAGCAGTACTTC
TRBD2,14,NA,TRBV9,TRBJ2-7,CASSVGTSGGEQYF,TGTGCCAGCAGCGTAGGGACTAGCGGGGGCGAGCAGTACTTC
NA,12,few,TRBV6-5,TRBJ2-1,CASSESENLQFF,TGTGCCAGCAGTGAATCGGAGAATCTGCAGTTCTTC
TRBD1,14,NA,TRBV5-1,TRBJ2-3,CASSVTGVRDTQYF,TGCGCCAGCAGCGTGACAGGGGTCAGGGATACGCAGTATTTT
TRBD2,17,NA,TRBV6-4,TRBJ2-1,CASSGRRSSGRAGEQFF,TGTGCCAGCAGTGGCCGACGTTCTAGCGGGAGGGCGGGAGAGCAGTTCTTC
NA,13,NA,TRBV6-1,TRBJ2-7,CASSEVRDYEQYF,TGTGCCAGCAGTGAAGTCAGGGACTACGAGCAGTACTTC
TRBD1,14,NA,TRBV19,TRBJ2-5,CASSARQGQETQYF,TGTGCCAGTAGTGCCCGACAGGGCCAAGAGACCCAGTACTTC
NA,14,once,TRBV9,TRBJ2-7,CASSVVAGAGEQYF,TGTGCCAGCAGCGTAGTGGCGGGGGCGGGCGAGCAGTACTTC
NA,17,NA,TRBV13,TRBJ2-7,CASSLLTQDWAFSEQYF,TGTGCCAGCAGCTTATTAACCCAGGACTGGGCCTTCTCCGAGCAGTACTTC
TRBD2,16,NA,TRBV5-4,TRBJ2-3,CASSLQELASADTQYF,TGTGCCAGCAGCTTGCAAGAACTAGCGTCTGCAGATACGCAGTATTTT
TRBD1,20,once,TRBV6-8,TRBJ1-6,CASSYSSRGLYLPRNSPLHF,TGTGCCAGCAGTTACTCGTCCAGGGGGCTCTACCTTCCCCGAAATTCACCCCTCCACTTT
TRBD1,16,NA,TRBV27,TRBJ1-2,CASSLAPTGGVYGYTF,TGTGCCAGCAGTTTAGCCCCGACAGGGGGCGTCTATGGCTACACCTTC
TRBD1,16,NA,TRBV19,TRBJ1-2,CASSMVWGQRFYGYTF,TGTGCCAGTAGTATGGTTTGGGGACAGAGGTTCTATGGCTACACCTTC
TRBD1,15,NA,TRBV10-3,TRBJ1-1,CATREGALLYTEAFF,TGTGCCACCCGGGAGGGGGCCCTACTTTACACTGAAGCTTTCTTT
TRBD1,13,once,TRBV10-1,TRBJ2-5,CASSDRVWETQYF,TGCGCCAGCAGCGACAGGGTATGGGAGACCCAGTACTTC
NA,15,NA,TRBV5-1,TRBJ2-2,CASSLSQGNTGELFF,TGCGCCAGCAGCTTGTCCCAGGGGAACACCGGGGAGCTGTTTTTT
NA,13,once,TRBV7-3,TRBJ1-4,CASSLTPGEKLFF,TGTGCCAGCAGCTTAACGCCGGGTGAAAAACTGTTTTTT
NA,14,few,TRBV10-3,TRBJ1-2,CAISALTGDYGYTF,TGTGCCATCAGTGCTCTCACGGGGGACTATGGCTACACCTTC
NA,14,NA,TRBV6-5,TRBJ2-7,CASSYVGTRYEQYF,TGTGCCAGCAGTTACGTAGGGACTCGATACGAGCAGTACTTC
NA,14,NA,TRBV19,TRBJ2-2,CASRPNADTGELFF,TGTGCCAGTAGGCCAAACGCGGACACCGGGGAGCTGTTTTTT
TRBD1,13,once,TRBV7-8,TRBJ2-7,CASSPGQGYEQYF,TGTGCCAGCAGCCCGGGACAGGGCTACGAGCAGTACTTC
TRBD2,17,few,TRBV5-1,TRBJ2-7,CASSSTGTSGSLHEQYF,TGCGCCAGCAGCTCCACGGGGACTAGCGGGAGTCTCCACGAGCAGTACTTC
TRBD2,14,NA,TRBV4-2,TRBJ2-1,CASRPGLANNEQFF,TGTGCCAGCAGACCGGGACTAGCGAACAATGAGCAGTTCTTC
NA,13,few,TRBV29-1,TRBJ1-3,CSVTRATGNTIYF,TGCAGCGTTACGAGGGCTACTGGAAACACCATATATTTT